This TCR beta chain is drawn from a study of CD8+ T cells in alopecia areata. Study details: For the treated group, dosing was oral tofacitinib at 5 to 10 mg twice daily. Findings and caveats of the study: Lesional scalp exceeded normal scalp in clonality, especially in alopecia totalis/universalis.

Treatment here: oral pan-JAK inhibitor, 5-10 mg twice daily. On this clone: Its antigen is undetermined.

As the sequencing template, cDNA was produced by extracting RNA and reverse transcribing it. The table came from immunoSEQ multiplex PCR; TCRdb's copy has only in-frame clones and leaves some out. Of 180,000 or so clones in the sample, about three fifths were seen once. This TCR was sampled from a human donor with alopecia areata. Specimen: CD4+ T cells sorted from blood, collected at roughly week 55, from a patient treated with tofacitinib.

The CDR3 nucleotides read TGCAGCGTCCACCCCCGGGGATCTAACTATGGCTACACCTTC. This codes for CSVHPRGSNYGYTF. The chain has TRBV29-1 and TRBJ1-2; no reliable D call. CDR1 is SQVTM and CDR2 is ANQGSEA in the germline V gene. V dropped 6 bases and J dropped 0 bases, with 14 bases sitting between them. This CDR3 region has 14 residues.